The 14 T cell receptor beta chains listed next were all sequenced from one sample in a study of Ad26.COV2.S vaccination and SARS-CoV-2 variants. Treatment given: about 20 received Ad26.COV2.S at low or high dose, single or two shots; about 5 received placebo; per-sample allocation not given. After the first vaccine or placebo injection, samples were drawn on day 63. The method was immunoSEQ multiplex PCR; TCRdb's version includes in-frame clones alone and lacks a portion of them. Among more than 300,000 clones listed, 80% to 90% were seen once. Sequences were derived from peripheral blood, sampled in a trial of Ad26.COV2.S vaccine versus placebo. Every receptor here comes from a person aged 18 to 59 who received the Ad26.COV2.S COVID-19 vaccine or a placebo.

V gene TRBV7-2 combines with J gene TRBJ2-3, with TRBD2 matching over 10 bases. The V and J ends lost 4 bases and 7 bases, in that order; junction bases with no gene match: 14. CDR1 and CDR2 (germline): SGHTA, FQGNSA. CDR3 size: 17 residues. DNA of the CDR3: TGTGCCAGCAGCTCCTCCTCTAGCGGGAGAGCTGGGAATACGCAGTATTTT. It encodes CASSSSSSGRAGNTQYF.

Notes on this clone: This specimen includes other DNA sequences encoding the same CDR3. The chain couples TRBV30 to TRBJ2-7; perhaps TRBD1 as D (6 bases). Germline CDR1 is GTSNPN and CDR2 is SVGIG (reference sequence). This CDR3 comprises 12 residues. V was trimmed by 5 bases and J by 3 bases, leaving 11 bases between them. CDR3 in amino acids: CAWSPQGYEQYF. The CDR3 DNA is TGTGCCTGGTCGCCACAGGGCTACGAGCAGTACTTC.

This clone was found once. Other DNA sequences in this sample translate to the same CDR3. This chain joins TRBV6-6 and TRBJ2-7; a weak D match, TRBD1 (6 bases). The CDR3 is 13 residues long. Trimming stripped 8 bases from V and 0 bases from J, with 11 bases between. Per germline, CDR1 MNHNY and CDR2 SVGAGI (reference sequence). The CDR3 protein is CASGTSASYEQYF. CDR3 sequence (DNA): TGTGCCAGCGGGACATCGGCCTCCTACGAGCAGTACTTC.

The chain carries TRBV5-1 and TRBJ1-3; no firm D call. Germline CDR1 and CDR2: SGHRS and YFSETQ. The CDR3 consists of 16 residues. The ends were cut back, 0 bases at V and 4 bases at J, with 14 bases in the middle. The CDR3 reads CASSLEVPRSGNTIYF. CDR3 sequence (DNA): TGCGCCAGCAGCTTGGAGGTGCCACGAAGCGGAAACACCATATATTTT. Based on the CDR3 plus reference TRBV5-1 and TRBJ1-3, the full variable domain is KAGVTQTPRYLIKTRGQQVTLSCSPISGHRSVSWYQQTPGQGLQFLFEYFSETQRNKGNFPGRFSGRQFSNSRSEMNVSTLELGDSALYLCASSLEVPRSGNTIYFGEGSWLTVV.

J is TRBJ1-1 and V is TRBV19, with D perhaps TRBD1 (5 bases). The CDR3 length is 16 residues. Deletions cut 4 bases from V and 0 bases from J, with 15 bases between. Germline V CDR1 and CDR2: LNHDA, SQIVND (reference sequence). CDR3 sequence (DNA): TGTGCCAGTAGTACCCCCTCTGTGGGGGTGAACACTGAAGCTTTCTTT. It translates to CASSTPSVGVNTEAFF.

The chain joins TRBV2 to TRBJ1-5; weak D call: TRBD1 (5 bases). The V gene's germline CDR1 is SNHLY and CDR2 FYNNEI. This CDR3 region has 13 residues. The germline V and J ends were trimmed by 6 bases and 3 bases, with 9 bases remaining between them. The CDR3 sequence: CASRWGVNQPQHF. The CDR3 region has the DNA TGTGCCAGCAGGTGGGGGGTCAATCAGCCCCAGCATTTT.

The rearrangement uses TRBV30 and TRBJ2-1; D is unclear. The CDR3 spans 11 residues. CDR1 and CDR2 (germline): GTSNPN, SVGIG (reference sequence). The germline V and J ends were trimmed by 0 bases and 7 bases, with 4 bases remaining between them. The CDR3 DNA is TGTGCCTGGAGTGTACGGAATGAGCAGTTCTTC. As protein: CAWSVRNEQFF.

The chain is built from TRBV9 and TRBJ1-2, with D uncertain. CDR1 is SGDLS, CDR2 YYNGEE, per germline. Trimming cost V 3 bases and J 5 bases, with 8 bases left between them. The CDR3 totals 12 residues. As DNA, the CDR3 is TGTGCCAGCAGCGGACTGAAATATGGCTACACCTTC. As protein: CASSGLKYGYTF. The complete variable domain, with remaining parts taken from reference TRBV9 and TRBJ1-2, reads DSGVTQTPKHLITATGQRVTLRCSPRSGDLSVYWYQQSLDQGLQFLIQYYNGEERAKGNILERFSAQQFPDLHSELNLSSLELGDSALYFCASSGLKYGYTFGSGTRLTVV.

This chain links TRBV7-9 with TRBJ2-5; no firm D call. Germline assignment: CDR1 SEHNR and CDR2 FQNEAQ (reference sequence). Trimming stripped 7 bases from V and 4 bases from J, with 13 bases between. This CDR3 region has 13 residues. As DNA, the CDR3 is TGTGCCAGCATCGTTGGACCCGGAGAGACCCAGTACTTC. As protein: CASIVGPGETQYF.

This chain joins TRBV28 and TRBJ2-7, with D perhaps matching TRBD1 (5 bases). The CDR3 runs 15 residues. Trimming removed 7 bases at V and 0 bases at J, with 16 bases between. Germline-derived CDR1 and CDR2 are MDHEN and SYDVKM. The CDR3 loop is CASTTAYTSSYEQYF. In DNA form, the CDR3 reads TGTGCCAGCACGACAGCTTATACGAGCTCCTACGAGCAGTACTTC.

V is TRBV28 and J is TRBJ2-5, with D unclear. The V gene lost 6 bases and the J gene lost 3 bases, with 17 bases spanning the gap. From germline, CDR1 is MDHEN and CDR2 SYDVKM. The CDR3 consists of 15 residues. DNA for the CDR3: TGTGCCAGCAGCCATACTGGGCTGAAGGAAGAGACCCAGTACTTC. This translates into CASSHTGLKEETQYF.

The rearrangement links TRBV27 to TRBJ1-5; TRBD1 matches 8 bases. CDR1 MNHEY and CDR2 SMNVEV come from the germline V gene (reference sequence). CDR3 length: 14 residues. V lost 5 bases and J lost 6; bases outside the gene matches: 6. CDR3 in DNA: TGTGCCAGCAGTCCCCGACAGGGGAGTCAGCCCCAGCATTTT. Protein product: CASSPRQGSQPQHF.

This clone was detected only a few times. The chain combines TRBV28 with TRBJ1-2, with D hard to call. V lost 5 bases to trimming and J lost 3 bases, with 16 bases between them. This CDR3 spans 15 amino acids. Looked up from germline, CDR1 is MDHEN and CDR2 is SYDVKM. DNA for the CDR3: TGTGCCAGCAGTCGCCCGGGCCCTACAGACTATGGCTACACCTTC. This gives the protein CASSRPGPTDYGYTF.

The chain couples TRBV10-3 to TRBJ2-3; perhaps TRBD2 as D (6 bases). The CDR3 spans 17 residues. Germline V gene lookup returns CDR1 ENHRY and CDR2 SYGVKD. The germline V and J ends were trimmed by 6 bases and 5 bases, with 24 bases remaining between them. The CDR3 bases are TGTGCCATCAGGCCGGGAGACGGTACACCTAGCGTAGATACGCAGTATTTT. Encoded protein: CAIRPGDGTPSVDTQYF.